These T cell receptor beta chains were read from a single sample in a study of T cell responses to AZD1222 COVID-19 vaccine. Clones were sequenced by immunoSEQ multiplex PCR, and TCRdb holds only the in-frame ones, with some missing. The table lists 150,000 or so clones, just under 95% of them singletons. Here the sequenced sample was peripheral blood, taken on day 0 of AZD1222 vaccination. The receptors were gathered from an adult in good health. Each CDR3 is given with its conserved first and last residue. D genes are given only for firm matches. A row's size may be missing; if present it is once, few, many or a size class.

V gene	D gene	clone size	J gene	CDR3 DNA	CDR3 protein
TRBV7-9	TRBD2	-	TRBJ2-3	TGTGCCAGCAGCTTAGGTCCTAGCGGGGCCACAGATACGCAGTATTTT	CASSLGPSGATDTQYF
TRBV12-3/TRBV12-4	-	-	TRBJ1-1	TGTGCCAGCAGTCTACAGGGACGCACTGAAGCTTTCTTT	CASSLQGRTEAFF
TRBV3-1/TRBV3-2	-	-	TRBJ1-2	TGTGCCAGCACCGCGGGACTTACCCCCACCTATGGCTACACCTTC	CASTAGLTPTYGYTF
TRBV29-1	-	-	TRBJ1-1	TGCAGCGTTGATATATCACCGAACACTGAAGCTTTCTTT	CSVDISPNTEAFF
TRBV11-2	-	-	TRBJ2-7	TGTGCCAGCAGCTTAGTCGAGGACAGATGGTACGAGCAGTACTTC	CASSLVEDRWYEQYF
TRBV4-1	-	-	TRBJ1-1	TGCGCCAGCAGCCAAGCAGGGATGAACACTGAAGCTTTCTTT	CASSQAGMNTEAFF
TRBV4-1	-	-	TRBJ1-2	TGCGCCAGCAGCCAAACGGGGAACTATGGCTACACCTTC	CASSQTGNYGYTF
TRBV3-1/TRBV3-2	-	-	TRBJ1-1	TGTGCCAGCAGCCAACCAGGGCACCCTGAAGCTTTCTTT	CASSQPGHPEAFF
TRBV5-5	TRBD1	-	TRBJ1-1	TGTGCCAGCAGCTGGGGACAGTCCCAGGAGTCAGCTTTCTTT	CASSWGQSQESAFF
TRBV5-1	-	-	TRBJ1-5	TGCGCCAGCAGCTTGGACGGAGGGGATACGTATCAGCCCCAGCATTTT	CASSLDGGDTYQPQHF
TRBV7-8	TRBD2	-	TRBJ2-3	TGTGCCAGCAGCCCTTGGCTAGCGGGGGTACTAGATACGCAGTATTTT	CASSPWLAGVLDTQYF
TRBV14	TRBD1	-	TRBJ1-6	TGTGCCAGCAGCCAAGACACCGACAGGGTCGGCTCACCCCTCCACTTT	CASSQDTDRVGSPLHF
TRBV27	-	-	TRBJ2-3	TGTGCCAGCTCTTGGGGGGACAGTTCGTACACAGATACGCAGTATTTT	CASSWGDSSYTDTQYF
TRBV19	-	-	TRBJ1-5	TGTGCCAGTAGTATGGGCGGTGGGAGCAATCAGCCCCAGCATTTT	CASSMGGGSNQPQHF
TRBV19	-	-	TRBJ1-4	TGTGCCAGTAGTAGACGGGGGTCTGCAACTAATGAAAAACTGTTTTTT	CASSRRGSATNEKLFF
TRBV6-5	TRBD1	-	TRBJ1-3	TGTGCCAGCAACATGGGGACAGACTTTGGAAACACCATATATTTT	CASNMGTDFGNTIYF
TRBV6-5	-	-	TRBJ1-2	TGTGCCAGCAGGCCCGGGACACCTAGCTATGGCTACACCTTC	CASRPGTPSYGYTF
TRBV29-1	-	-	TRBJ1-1	TGCAGCGTTGGAGAGGACCCTGAGTGTTTCTTT	CSVGEDPECFF
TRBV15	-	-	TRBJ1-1	TGTGCCACCAGCAGGCAGGGGATGACGAACACTGAAGCTTTCTTT	CATSRQGMTNTEAFF
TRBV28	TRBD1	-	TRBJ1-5	TGTGCCAGCAGCACTAAAAGGGACAGAAGTAGCAATCAGCCCCAGCATTTT	CASSTKRDRSSNQPQHF
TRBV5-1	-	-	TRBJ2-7	TGCGCCAGCAGCTTGGGGACAGCGAGCTCCTACGAGCAGTACTTC	CASSLGTASSYEQYF
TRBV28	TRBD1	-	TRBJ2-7	TGTGCCAGCAGTATTCTACAGGGGTGGTTGTACGAGCAGTACTTC	CASSILQGWLYEQYF
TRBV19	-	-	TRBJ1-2	TGTGCCAGTAGTATCGACACTCTATTTAACTATGGCTACACCTTC	CASSIDTLFNYGYTF
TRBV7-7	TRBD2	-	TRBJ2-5	TGTGCCAGCAGCTTGGCGACTAGCGGGGGGTTAGAGACCCAGTACTTC	CASSLATSGGLETQYF
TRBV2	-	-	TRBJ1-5	TGTGCCAGTACCGACAGAATTAGCAATCAGCCCCAGCATTTT	CASTDRISNQPQHF
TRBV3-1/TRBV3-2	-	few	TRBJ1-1	TGTGCCAGCAGCCAAGGGAAAGCCGGGAACACTGAAGCTTTCTTT	CASSQGKAGNTEAFF
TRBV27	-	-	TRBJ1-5	TGTGCCAGCAGTTTATCATACGATGGTCTAGGGCGAGGTCAGCCCCAGCATTTT	CASSLSYDGLGRGQPQHF
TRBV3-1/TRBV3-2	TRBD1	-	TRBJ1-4	TGTGCCAGCAGCCAAGGAGGTTCGACAGGGGGGAAAAAACTGTTTTTT	CASSQGGSTGGKKLFF
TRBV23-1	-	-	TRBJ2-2	TGCGCCAGCAGTCTTCCGGGACATGCCATCAGCGGGGAGCTGTTTTTT	CASSLPGHAISGELFF
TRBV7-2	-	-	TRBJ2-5	TGTGCCAGCCGTCGAGGGGGGGAGACCCAGTACTTC	CASRRGGETQYF
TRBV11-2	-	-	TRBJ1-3	TGTGCCAGCAGCTTAGTTCCCCCGGGCTCTGGAAACACCATATATTTT	CASSLVPPGSGNTIYF
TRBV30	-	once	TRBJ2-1	TGTGCCTGGAGTGTAGGACTCACCTACAATGAGCAGTTCTTC	CAWSVGLTYNEQFF
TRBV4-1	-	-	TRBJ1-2	TGCGCCAGCAGCCAAGACGACGGTAACTATGGCTACACCTTC	CASSQDDGNYGYTF
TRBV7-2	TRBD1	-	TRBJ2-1	TGTGCCAGCAGCTCAGGACAGGGGGCTAGAGAGCAGTTCTTC	CASSSGQGAREQFF
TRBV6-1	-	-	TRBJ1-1	TGTGCCAGCAGACGGCTGAACACTGAAGCTTTCTTT	CASRRLNTEAFF
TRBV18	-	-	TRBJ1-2	TGTGCCAGCTCACGGAACCGGGACGATTCTAACTATGGCTACACCTTC	CASSRNRDDSNYGYTF
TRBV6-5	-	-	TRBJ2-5	TGTGCCATCGCCCGGGGACCATCCTACCAAGAGACCCAGTACTTC	CAIARGPSYQETQYF
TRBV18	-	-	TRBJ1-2	TGTGCCAGCTCACCAGGGACGGGGGACTATGGCTACACCTTC	CASSPGTGDYGYTF
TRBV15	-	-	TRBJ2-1	TGTGCCACCAGCAGAGCCGTTAATCAGGGGTATGAGCAGTTCTTC	CATSRAVNQGYEQFF
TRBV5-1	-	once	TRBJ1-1	TGCGCCAGCAGCTTGGATCGGGCATCACCCTCTATTGAAGCTTTCTTT	CASSLDRASPSIEAFF
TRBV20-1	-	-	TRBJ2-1	TGCAGTGCTAGTGACCGGGACATGTACAATGAGCAGTTCTTC	CSASDRDMYNEQFF
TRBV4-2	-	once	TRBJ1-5	TGTGCCAGCAGCCAAGATCGGGACGTTAGCAATCAGCCCCAGCATTTT	CASSQDRDVSNQPQHF
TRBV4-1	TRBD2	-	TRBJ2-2	TGCGCCAGCAGCCCTCAACCGCCGGGACTACTCGGGGAGCTGTTTTTT	CASSPQPPGLLGELFF
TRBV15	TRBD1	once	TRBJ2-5	TGTGCCACCAGCAGGGACAGGGTAGAGACCCAGTACTTC	CATSRDRVETQYF